One and the same sample provided the 13 T cell receptor beta chains below, sequenced in a study of blood T cell repertoires in COVID-19. Method: immunoSEQ multiplex PCR; TCRdb's copy keeps in-frame clones and lacks some. The table records tens of thousands of clones, 86% of them present only once. Input material: PBMCs or T cells enriched from blood (not recorded which). The origin of the receptors is a woman between 50 and 59 years old who had recovered from COVID-19.

The chain has TRBV15 and TRBJ1-4, with D possibly matching TRBD1 (5 bases). Trimming took 0 bases from V and 8 from J, leaving 16 bases between them. Germline CDR1 is LNHNV and CDR2 is YYDKDF (reference sequence). The CDR3 sequence is 16 residues long. CDR3 sequence (DNA): TGTGCCACCAGCAGAGATCCCGGGGGATCAAGCGAAAAACTGTTTTTT. It codes for CATSRDPGGSSEKLFF.

The CDR3 protein is CAAADVAGGQYEQYF. CDR3 nucleotides: TGTGCCGCCGCGGACGTAGCGGGAGGACAGTACGAGCAGTACTTC. The chain combines TRBV6-5 with TRBJ2-7, with 10 bases fitting TRBD2. Trimming removed 11 bases from V and 4 bases from J; junction bases left unmatched: 14. CDR1 is MNHEY and CDR2 is SVGAGI in the germline V gene. This CDR3 has 15 amino acids.

This chain connects TRBV2 to TRBJ2-1; 11 bases align to TRBD2. J gave up 7 bases and V 6 bases, and 14 bases lay outside the gene matches. Looked up from germline, CDR1 is SNHLY and CDR2 is FYNNEI. The CDR3 is made up of 17 amino acids. The CDR3 spells CASSTATGTSGKNEQFF. The CDR3 DNA reads as TGTGCCAGCAGCACCGCAACCGGGACTAGCGGTAAAAATGAGCAGTTCTTC. Based on the CDR3 plus reference TRBV2 and TRBJ2-1, the full variable domain is EPEVTQTPSHQVTQMGQEVILRCVPISNHLYFYWYRQILGQKVEFLVSFYNNEISEKSEIFDDQFSVERPDGSNFTLKIRSTKLEDSAMYFCASSTATGTSGKNEQFFGPGTRLTVL.

The gene calls are TRBV4-3 and TRBJ2-5; weak D call: TRBD1 (6 bases). CDR3 size: 14 residues. V was pared by 1 base and J by 2 bases, with 8 bases between. The germline V gene has CDR1 LGHNA and CDR2 YSLEER. The CDR3 loop is CASSQGGQQETQYF. DNA of the CDR3: TGCGCCAGCAGCCAAGGCGGACAGCAAGAGACCCAGTACTTC.

The V and J genes are TRBV6-5 and TRBJ1-2, with D unclear. Looked up from germline, CDR1 is MNHEY and CDR2 is SVGAGI. V gave up 2 bases and J gave up 3 bases, with 4 bases separating them. This CDR3 has 12 amino acids. CDR3 residues: CASSYGHYGYTF. Written as DNA, the CDR3 is TGTGCCAGCAGTTACGGGCACTATGGCTACACCTTC.

The genes are TRBV27 and TRBJ2-1; D uncertain. The CDR3 covers 15 residues. V lost 3 bases and J 0 bases, leaving 9 bases between the germline ends. Per the germline V gene, CDR1 is MNHEY and CDR2 is SMNVEV (reference sequence). CDR3 coding DNA: TGTGCCAGCAGTTTTAAGCGATACTCCTACAATGAGCAGTTCTTC. Translated: CASSFKRYSYNEQFF.

This clone was detected only a few times. The chain recombines TRBV6-2 or TRBV6-3 with TRBJ2-1; possibly TRBD2 for D (7 bases). This CDR3 comprises 16 residues. CDR1 MNHEY and CDR2 SVGEGT come from the germline V gene. Trimming removed 2 bases at V and 2 bases at J, with 13 bases between. CDR3 DNA sequence: TGTGCCAGCAGTTACCAGTCCGGGGGGCCCTACAATGAGCAGTTCTTC. Residues: CASSYQSGGPYNEQFF.

A single count supports this clone. This chain uses TRBV4-1 with TRBJ1-1; no reliable D call. The CDR3 consists of 13 residues. Trimming pared 4 bases from V and 4 bases from J, leaving 10 bases between. Germline CDR1 is MGHRA and CDR2 is YSYEKL. The CDR3 DNA sequence: TGCGCCAGCAGCCTGGAGGCGAGCACTGAAGCTTTCTTT. Amino acids: CASSLEASTEAFF.

This chain joins TRBV7-8 and TRBJ2-7; D is perhaps TRBD2 (6 bases). This CDR3 has 15 residues. V gave up 1 base and J gave up 0 bases, with 10 bases separating them. The germline gives CDR1 SGHVS, CDR2 FQNEAQ. The DNA for the CDR3 is TGTGCCAGCAGCTTAGTAGGGGACTCCTCCTACGAGCAGTACTTC. This sequence encodes CASSLVGDSSYEQYF. Complete variable domain (other parts from reference TRBV7-8 and TRBJ2-7): GAGVSQSPRYKVAKRGQDVALRCDPISGHVSLFWYQQALGQGPEFLTYFQNEAQLDKSGLPSDRFFAERPEGSVSTLKIQRTQQEDSAVYLCASSLVGDSSYEQYFGPGTRLTVT.

This chain uses TRBV7-2 with TRBJ1-2, with TRBD1 as a possible D gene (5 bases). The CDR3 length is 15 residues. V was trimmed by 1 base and J by 6 bases, leaving 15 bases between them. Germline V gene sequence: CDR1 SGHTA, CDR2 FQGNSA. CDR3 coding DNA: TGTGCCAGCAGCTTAGATAGCGCAACGGGGGATGGCTACACCTTC. Protein: CASSLDSATGDGYTF.

This clone was picked up one time. This chain connects TRBV2 to TRBJ2-1; D unclear. The germline V and J ends were trimmed by 4 bases and 10 bases, with 8 bases remaining between them. CDR1 is SNHLY, CDR2 FYNNEI, per germline. The length of the CDR3 is 11 residues. CDR3 protein: CASSVAEEQFF. CDR3 bases: TGTGCCAGCAGTGTAGCTGAGGAGCAGTTCTTC.

The chain combines TRBV19 with TRBJ1-1; D perhaps matches TRBD1 (5 bases). The V gene lost 2 bases and the J gene lost 6 bases, with 13 bases spanning the gap. CDR1 LNHDA and CDR2 SQIVND come from the germline V gene (reference sequence). The CDR3 is made up of 14 amino acids. The CDR3 here is CASSILSGGAEAFF. The DNA of the CDR3 is TGTGCCAGTAGTATACTTTCGGGGGGAGCTGAAGCTTTCTTT.

The chain couples TRBV29-1 to TRBJ1-5; D uncertain. V dropped 3 bases and J dropped 0 bases, with 6 bases sitting between them. The germline CDR1 and CDR2 sequences are SQVTM and ANQGSEA. The CDR3 totals 13 residues. The CDR3 region is CSVEAGSNQPQHF. In nucleotides, the CDR3 is TGCAGCGTTGAGGCGGGTAGCAATCAGCCCCAGCATTTT.